This entry lists 21 T cell receptor beta chains sequenced from one sample in a study of tumor-infiltrating lymphocytes in oesophageal squamous cell carcinoma. TCRdb re-called the PCR reads with MiXCR, one entry per CDR3 protein. The sample yields 10,000 to 15,000 distinct CDR3 sequences, roughly 47% seen once. Sequencing was done on a sample of normal esophageal tissue next to the tumor. These receptors all come from a male donor with esophageal squamous cell carcinoma.

This clonotype appeared many times. This sequence joins TRBV6-1 and TRBJ2-1; tentative D call: TRBD1 (5 bases). The CDR3 extends over 17 amino acids. V dropped 5 bases and J dropped 0 bases, with 17 bases sitting between them. The germline gives CDR1 MNHNS, CDR2 SASEGT. The DNA for the CDR3 is TGTGCCAGCAGTTCCCCTTGGACACAAAGCTCCTACAATGAGCAGTTCTTC. Amino acid sequence: CASSSPWTQSSYNEQFF.

This clonotype was observed once. The rearrangement uses TRBV7-2 and TRBJ2-7; 9 bases line up with TRBD1. Germline V gene lookup returns CDR1 SGHTA and CDR2 FQGNSA. The CDR3 contains 16 residues. The V gene end was trimmed by 2 bases and the J gene end by 7 bases; junction bases not matched to a gene: 12. The CDR3 here is CASSLPPGTGSVEQYF. The CDR3 DNA reads as TGTGCCAGCAGCTTACCTCCCGGGACAGGGTCCGTGGAGCAGTACTTC.

The rearrangement joins TRBV12-3 or TRBV12-4 to TRBJ2-3; D is unresolved. Trimming removed 5 bases at V and 6 bases at J, with 15 bases between. This CDR3 is 14 amino acids long. CDR3 coding DNA: TGTGCCAGCAGTCTGGATCCAGCTGCGGATACGCAGTATTTT. It codes for CASSLDPAADTQYF.

In this sample, this clonotype turned up many times. The V call is TRBV6-2 or TRBV6-3, the J call TRBJ2-7; no clear D gene. This CDR3 is 13 amino acids long. The germline gives CDR1 MNHEY, CDR2 SVGEGT. V shed 5 bases and J shed 4 bases, with 12 bases lying between them. The CDR3: CASSASSGYEQYF. CDR3 in DNA: TGTGCCAGCAGTGCATCTAGTGGGTACGAGCAGTACTTC.

The CDR3 region is CASSRTGGYEQYF. The DNA for the CDR3 is TGTGCCAGCTCCAGGACAGGAGGCTACGAGCAGTACTTC. The chain is built from TRBV18 and TRBJ2-7; TRBD1 agrees at 7 bases. V dropped 6 bases and J dropped 3; count of bases not matched to a gene: 5. The CDR3 length is 13 residues. CDR1 is KGHSH and CDR2 is LQKENI in the germline V gene.

This clonotype was picked up many times. J is TRBJ1-1 and V is TRBV6-1; D possibly corresponds to TRBD1 (5 bases). The germline V gene has CDR1 MNHNS and CDR2 SASEGT. The CDR3 length is 15 residues. V was cut by 7 bases and J by 0 bases, with 15 bases left in between. The CDR3 DNA reads as TGTGCCAGCACCTTTGGGGCCGTGGTGAACACTGAAGCTTTCTTT. It specifies CASTFGAVVNTEAFF.

This clonotype was seen a handful of times. This chain uses TRBV7-3 with TRBJ2-4; 16 nucleotides agree with TRBD2. The J segment lost 10 bases and the V segment lost 5 bases, leaving 8 bases of the junction unmatched. The CDR3 loop spans 16 amino acids. Germline V gives CDR1 SGHTA, CDR2 FQGTGA. Here the CDR3 reads CASSLGTSGGAGIQYF. Written as DNA, the CDR3 is TGTGCCAGCAGCCTCGGGACTAGCGGGGGGGCAGGGATTCAGTACTTC.

The chain combines TRBV12-3 or TRBV12-4 with TRBJ2-4; TRBD2 is a possible D gene (6 bases). The closer fit of TRBJ2-1 to the DNA end suggests the J call may be wrong. The CDR3 loop spans 16 amino acids. The CDR3 sequence: CASSPLRGTRDNEQFF. CDR3 bases: TGTGCCAGCAGTCCCCTCCGGGGGACGAGGGACAATGAGCAGTTCTTC.

The chain employs TRBV19 and TRBJ2-2, with 12 bases lining up with TRBD2. V lost 1 base, J lost 0 bases, and 6 bases stayed unmatched. The CDR3 is 19 amino acids. CDR1 and CDR2 from the germline V gene are LNHDA and SQIVND (reference sequence). The CDR3 spells CASSIVASGRAANTGELFF. The DNA of the CDR3 is TGTGCCAGTAGTATAGTGGCTAGCGGGAGGGCCGCGAACACCGGGGAGCTGTTTTTT. Looking up the rest from reference TRBV19 and TRBJ2-2 gives the full variable domain: DGGITQSPKYLFRKEGQNVTLSCEQNLNHDAMYWYRQDPGQGLRLIYYSQIVNDFQKGDIAEGYSVSREKKESFPLTVTSAQKNPTAFYLCASSIVASGRAANTGELFFGEGSRLTVL.

The chain employs TRBV5-6 and TRBJ1-4; D not certain. Trimming removed 1 base from V and 8 bases from J, with 9 bases in between. Germline assignment: CDR1 SGHDT and CDR2 YYEEEE. There are 13 residues in the CDR3. This CDR3 is CASSLSRVEKLFF. DNA of the CDR3: TGTGCCAGCAGCTTGTCAAGGGTAGAAAAACTGTTTTTT.

The CDR3 sequence: CASSVNKETQYF. CDR3 nucleotides: TGTGCCAGCAGCGTCAACAAAGAGACCCAGTACTTC. The chain is built from TRBV7-3 and TRBJ2-1; D is undetermined. Matching the DNA end better, TRBJ2-5 makes the J call doubtful. CDR1 and CDR2 (germline): SGHTA, FQGTGA. This CDR3 has 12 residues.

The rearrangement joins TRBV7-3 to TRBJ2-6; the D is unclear. CDR1 and CDR2 (germline): SGHTA, FQGTGA. The CDR3 length is 18 residues. Trimming removed 2 bases at V and 0 bases at J, with 14 bases between. CDR3 residues: CASSLYPIFSSGANVLTF. The CDR3 DNA reads as TGTGCCAGCAGCTTATATCCCATCTTTAGCTCTGGGGCCAACGTCCTGACTTTC.

V gene TRBV4-1 combines with J gene TRBJ2-5; D gene uncertain. V lost 3 bases to trimming and J lost 2 bases, with 13 bases between them. This CDR3 has 15 residues. Per the germline V gene, CDR1 is MGHRA and CDR2 is YSYEKL. The CDR3 spells CASSHPVRQQETQYF. The CDR3 DNA is TGCGCCAGCAGCCACCCGGTCAGACAACAAGAGACCCAGTACTTC.

This chain connects TRBV6-4 to TRBJ2-6; TRBD1 aligns across 7 bases. The CDR3 extends over 17 amino acids. Germline CDR1 MRHNA, CDR2 SNTAGT. V lost 0 bases, J lost 0 bases, and 2 bases stayed unmatched. Written as DNA, the CDR3 is TGTGCCAGCAGTGACTCGTCAGGGGGCTCTGGGGCCAACGTCCTGACTTTC. Protein: CASSDSSGGSGANVLTF.

This sequence joins TRBV7-2 and TRBJ1-2; D unclear. This CDR3 comprises 14 residues. The V and J ends lost 2 bases and 4 bases respectively, with 11 bases between them. Germline V gene sequence: CDR1 SGHTA, CDR2 FQGNSA. CDR3 amino acids: CASSLNPSVYGYTF. CDR3 nucleotides: TGTGCCAGCAGCTTAAACCCATCAGTCTATGGCTACACCTTC.

This clonotype appeared many times. The V call is TRBV5-1, the J call TRBJ2-5, with a weak D call TRBD1 (6 bases). The CDR3 sequence is 13 residues long. Trimming took off 7 bases at V and 2 bases at J, with 12 bases between the two ends. Germline CDR1 and CDR2: SGHRS and YFSETQ. CDR3 DNA: TGCGCCAGCCAGATCGACAGGCAAGAGACCCAGTACTTC. It yields the protein CASQIDRQETQYF.

The chain is built from TRBV7-6 and TRBJ2-5; 8 positions agree with TRBD1. The germline gives CDR1 SGHVS, CDR2 FNYEAQ. This CDR3 has 14 residues. V gave up 4 bases and J gave up 4 bases; unmatched junction bases: 5. The CDR3 here is CASSSGQGGETQYF. DNA of the CDR3: TGTGCCAGCAGCTCTGGACAGGGCGGAGAGACCCAGTACTTC.

The V call is TRBV18, the J call TRBJ1-1, with D unresolved. CDR3 length: 14 amino acids. Germline CDR1 KGHSH, CDR2 LQKENI. Trimming stripped 2 bases from V and 1 base from J, with 8 bases between. CDR3 loop: CASSPGRENTEAFF. In DNA, the CDR3 is TGTGCCAGCTCACCAGGGCGGGAGAACACTGAAGCTTTCTTT.

This clonotype showed up many times. The CDR3 sequence: CASSWGPPGQGYEQYF. The DNA for the CDR3 is TGTGCCAGCAGCTGGGGGCCCCCGGGACAGGGTTACGAGCAGTACTTC. J is TRBJ2-7 and V is TRBV11-3; 9 bases are a match to TRBD1. The junction had 11 bases not matched to a gene; V was cut back by 4 bases and J by 4 bases. The germline gives CDR1 SGHNT, CDR2 YENEEA. The CDR3 has 16 amino acids.

The J gene is TRBJ2-3, the V gene TRBV12-3 or TRBV12-4, with D possibly TRBD1 on 6 matching bases. The CDR3 is made up of 15 amino acids. Between the trimmed V and J ends, which lost 1 base and 3 bases, there was a span of 11 bases. The CDR3 DNA reads as TGTGCCAGCAGTTTAGAAAGGGGGTGGACAGATACGCAGTATTTT. This gives the protein CASSLERGWTDTQYF.

By proportion, this clonotype is medium-sized. This chain links TRBV6-1 with TRBJ2-7; tentatively, D is TRBD2 (5 bases). The CDR3 totals 14 residues. Germline V gives CDR1 MNHNS, CDR2 SASEGT. V lost 6 bases and J 3 bases, leaving 15 bases between the germline ends. CDR3 in amino acids: CASSGDGVGYEQYF. The CDR3 bases are TGTGCCAGCAGCGGGGATGGGGTTGGCTACGAGCAGTACTTC.